The table lists the clone carrying this TCR beta chain with many counts. The antigen remains undetermined. The data are from a study of T-cell reconstitution after alpha-beta-depleted transplantation in children. Study-level results: The authors attributed T-cell counts and diversity one year after transplant mostly to newly produced T cells. Alpha-beta T cells present about two months after transplant were reported to originate from several hundred expanded graft clones. Some patients showed high day-60 TCRbeta diversity, which derived from surviving recipient T cells and thymic progenitors.

The TCRbeta library was prepared with unique molecular identifiers. MiXCR, applied by TCRdb to the PCR reads, yields one record per CDR3 protein. The table lists some 300,000 distinct CDR3 sequences, about 9.4% of them singletons. The receptor comes from a boy less than two years old with acute myeloid leukemia, due to receive a stem cell transplant. The sequencing used PBMCs, collected before TCRalphabeta/CD19-depleted stem cell transplant.

This CDR3 reads CASSQLLTGELFF. CDR3 DNA: TGTGCCAGCAGCCAACTACTAACCGGGGAGCTGTTTTTT. J is TRBJ2-2 and V is TRBV6-4, with D uncertain. Germline lookup yields CDR1 MRHNA and CDR2 SNTAGT. V was cut by 6 bases and J by 5 bases, with 10 bases left in between. CDR3 size: 13 residues.